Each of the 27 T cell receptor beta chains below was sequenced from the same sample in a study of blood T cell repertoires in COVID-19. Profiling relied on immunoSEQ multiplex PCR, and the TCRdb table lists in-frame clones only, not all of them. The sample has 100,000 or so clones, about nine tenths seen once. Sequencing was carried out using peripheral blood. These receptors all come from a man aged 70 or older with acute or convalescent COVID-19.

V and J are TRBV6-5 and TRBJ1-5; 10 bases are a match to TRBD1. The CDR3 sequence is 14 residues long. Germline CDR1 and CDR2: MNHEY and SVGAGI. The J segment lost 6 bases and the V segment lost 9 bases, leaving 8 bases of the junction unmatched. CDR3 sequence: CASGGQGLGQPQHF. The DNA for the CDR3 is TGTGCCAGTGGGGGACAGGGGTTGGGTCAGCCCCAGCATTTT.

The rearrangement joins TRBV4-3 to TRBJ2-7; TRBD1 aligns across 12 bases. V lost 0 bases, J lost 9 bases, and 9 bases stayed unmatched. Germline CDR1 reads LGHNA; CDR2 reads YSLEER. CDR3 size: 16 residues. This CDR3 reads CASSQDRWDRGRGQYF. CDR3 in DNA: TGCGCCAGCAGCCAAGATCGATGGGACAGGGGGCGTGGGCAGTACTTC.

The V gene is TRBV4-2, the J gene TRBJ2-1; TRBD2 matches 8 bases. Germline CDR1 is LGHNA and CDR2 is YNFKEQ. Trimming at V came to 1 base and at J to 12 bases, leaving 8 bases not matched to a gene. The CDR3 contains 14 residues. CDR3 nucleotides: TGTGCCAGCAGCCAAGCCTCGGGACTAGAGGGGCAGTTCTTC. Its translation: CASSQASGLEGQFF.

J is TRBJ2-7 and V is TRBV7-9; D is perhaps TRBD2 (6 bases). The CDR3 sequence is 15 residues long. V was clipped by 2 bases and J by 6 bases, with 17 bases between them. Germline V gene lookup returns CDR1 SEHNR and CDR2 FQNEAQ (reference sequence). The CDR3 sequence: CASSLRDWEVSEQYF. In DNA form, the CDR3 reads TGTGCCAGCAGCTTACGGGACTGGGAGGTTTCCGAGCAGTACTTC.

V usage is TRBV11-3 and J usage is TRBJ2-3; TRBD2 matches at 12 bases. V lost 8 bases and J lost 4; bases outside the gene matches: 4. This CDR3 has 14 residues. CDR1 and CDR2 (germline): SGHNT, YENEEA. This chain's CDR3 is CASRLAGEADTQYF. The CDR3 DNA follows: TGTGCCAGCCGACTAGCGGGAGAGGCAGATACGCAGTATTTT.

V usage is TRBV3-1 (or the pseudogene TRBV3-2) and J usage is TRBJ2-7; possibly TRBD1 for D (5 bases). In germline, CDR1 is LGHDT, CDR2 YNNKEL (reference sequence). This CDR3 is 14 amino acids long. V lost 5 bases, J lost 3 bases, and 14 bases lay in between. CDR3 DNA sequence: TGTGCCAGCAGCTTCGATAAGGGGTTCTACGAGCAGTACTTC. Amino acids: CASSFDKGFYEQYF.

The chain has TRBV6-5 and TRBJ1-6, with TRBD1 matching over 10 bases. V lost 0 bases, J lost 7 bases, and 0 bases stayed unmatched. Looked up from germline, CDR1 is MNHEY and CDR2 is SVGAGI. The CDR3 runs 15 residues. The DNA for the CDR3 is TGTGCCAGCAGTTACTCGACAGGGGGCAATTCACCCCTCCACTTT. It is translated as CASSYSTGGNSPLHF.

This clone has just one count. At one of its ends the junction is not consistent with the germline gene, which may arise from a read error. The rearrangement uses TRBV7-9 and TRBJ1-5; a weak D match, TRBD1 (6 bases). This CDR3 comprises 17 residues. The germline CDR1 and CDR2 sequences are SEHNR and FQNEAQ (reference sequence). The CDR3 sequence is CASSSRSSGTLNQPQHF. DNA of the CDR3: TGTGCCAGTAGCTCCCGATCCTCCGGGACACTTAATCAGCCCCAGCATTTT.

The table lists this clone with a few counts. CDR3 in amino acids: CASKGQGGWETQYF. CDR3 nucleotide sequence: TGTGCCAGCAAGGGGCAGGGAGGATGGGAGACCCAGTACTTC. The V gene is TRBV28, the J gene TRBJ2-5; D perhaps matches TRBD2 (6 bases). The CDR3 extends over 14 amino acids. Germline CDR1 MDHEN, CDR2 SYDVKM. Trimming removed 7 bases at V and 5 bases at J, with 17 bases between.

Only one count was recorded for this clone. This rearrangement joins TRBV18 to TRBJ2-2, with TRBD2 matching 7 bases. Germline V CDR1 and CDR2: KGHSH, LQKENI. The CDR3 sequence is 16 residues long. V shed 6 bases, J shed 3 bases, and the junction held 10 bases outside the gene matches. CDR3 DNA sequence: TGTGCCAGCTCGCACGGGTACGGGAGGTACACCGGGGAGCTGTTTTTT. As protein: CASSHGYGRYTGELFF. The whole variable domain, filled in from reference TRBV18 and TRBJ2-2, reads NAGVMQNPRHLVRRRGQEARLRCSPMKGHSHVYWYRQLPEEGLKFMVYLQKENIIDESGMPKERFSAEFPKEGPSILRIQQVVRGDSAAYFCASSHGYGRYTGELFFGEGSRLTVL.

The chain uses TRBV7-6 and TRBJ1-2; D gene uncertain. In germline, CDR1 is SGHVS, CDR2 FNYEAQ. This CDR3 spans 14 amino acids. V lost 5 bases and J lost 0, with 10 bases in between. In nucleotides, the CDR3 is TGTGCCAGCAGCCCCGGCGGGACTAACTATGGCTACACCTTC. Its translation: CASSPGGTNYGYTF.

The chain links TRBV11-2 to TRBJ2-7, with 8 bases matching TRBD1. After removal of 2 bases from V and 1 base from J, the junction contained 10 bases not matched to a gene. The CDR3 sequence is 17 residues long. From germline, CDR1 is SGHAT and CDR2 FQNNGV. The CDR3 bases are TGTGCCAGCAGCTTAAGTTCGACCAGGGGGCGATCCTACGAGCAGTACTTC. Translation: CASSLSSTRGRSYEQYF.

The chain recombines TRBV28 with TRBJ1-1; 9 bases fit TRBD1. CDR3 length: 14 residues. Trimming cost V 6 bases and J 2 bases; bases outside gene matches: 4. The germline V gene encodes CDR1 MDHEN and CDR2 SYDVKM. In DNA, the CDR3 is TGTGCCAGCAGCCAACAGGGGGCCAACACTGAAGCTTTCTTT. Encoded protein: CASSQQGANTEAFF. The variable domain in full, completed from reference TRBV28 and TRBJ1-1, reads DVKVTQSSRYLVKRTGEKVFLECVQDMDHENMFWYRQDPGLGLRLIYFSYDVKMKEKGDIPEGYSVSREKKERFSLILESASTNQTSMYLCASSQQGANTEAFFGQGTRLTVV.

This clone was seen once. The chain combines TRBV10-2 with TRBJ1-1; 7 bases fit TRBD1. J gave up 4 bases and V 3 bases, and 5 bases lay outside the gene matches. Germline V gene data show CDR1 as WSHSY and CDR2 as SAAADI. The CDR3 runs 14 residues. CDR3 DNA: TGCGCCAGCAGTGATTCGACAGGGTTCACTGAAGCTTTCTTT. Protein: CASSDSTGFTEAFF.

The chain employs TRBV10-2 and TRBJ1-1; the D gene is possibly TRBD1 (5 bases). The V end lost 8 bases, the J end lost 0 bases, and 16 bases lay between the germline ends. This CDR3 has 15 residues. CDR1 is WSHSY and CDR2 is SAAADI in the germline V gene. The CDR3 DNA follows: TGCGCCAGCGATCCACGAACAGGTCTGAACACTGAAGCTTTCTTT. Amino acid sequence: CASDPRTGLNTEAFF.

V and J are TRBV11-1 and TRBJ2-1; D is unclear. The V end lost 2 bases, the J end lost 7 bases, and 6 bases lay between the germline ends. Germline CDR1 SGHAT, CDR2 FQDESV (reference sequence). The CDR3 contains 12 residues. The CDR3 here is CASSLFFNEQFF. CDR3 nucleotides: TGTGCCAGCAGCTTATTCTTTAATGAGCAGTTCTTC.

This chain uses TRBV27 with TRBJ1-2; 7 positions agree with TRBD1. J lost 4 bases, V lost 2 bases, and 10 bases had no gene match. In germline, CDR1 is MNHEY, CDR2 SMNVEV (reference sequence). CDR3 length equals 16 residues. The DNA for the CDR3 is TGTGCCAGCAGTTTACACTCTAGGGGGCTGGCCTATGGCTACACCTTC. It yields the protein CASSLHSRGLAYGYTF.

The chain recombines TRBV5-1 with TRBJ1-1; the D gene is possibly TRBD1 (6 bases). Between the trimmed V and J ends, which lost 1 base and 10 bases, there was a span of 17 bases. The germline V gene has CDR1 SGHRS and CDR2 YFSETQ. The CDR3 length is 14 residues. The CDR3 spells CASSLWGAGGLAFF. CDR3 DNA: TGCGCCAGCAGCTTGTGGGGGGCGGGAGGATTAGCTTTCTTT.

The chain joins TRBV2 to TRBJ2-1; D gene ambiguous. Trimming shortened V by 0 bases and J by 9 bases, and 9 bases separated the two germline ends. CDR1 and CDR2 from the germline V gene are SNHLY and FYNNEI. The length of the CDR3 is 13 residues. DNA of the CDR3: TGTGCCAGCAGTGAAGCGCTTCGGGTTGAGCAGTTCTTC. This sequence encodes CASSEALRVEQFF.

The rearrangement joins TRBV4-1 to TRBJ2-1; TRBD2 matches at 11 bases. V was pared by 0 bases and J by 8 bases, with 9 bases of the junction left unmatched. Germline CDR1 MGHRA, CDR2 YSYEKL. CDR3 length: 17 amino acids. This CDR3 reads CASSQDGSGGAWDEQFF. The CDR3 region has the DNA TGCGCCAGCAGCCAAGATGGTAGCGGGGGGGCGTGGGATGAGCAGTTCTTC.

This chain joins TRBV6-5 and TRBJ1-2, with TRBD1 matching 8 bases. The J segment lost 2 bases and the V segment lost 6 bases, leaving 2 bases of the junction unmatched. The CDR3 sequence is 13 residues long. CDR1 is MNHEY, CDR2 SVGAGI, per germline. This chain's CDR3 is CASRGTGNYGYTF. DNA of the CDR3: TGTGCCAGCAGAGGGACAGGAAACTATGGCTACACCTTC.

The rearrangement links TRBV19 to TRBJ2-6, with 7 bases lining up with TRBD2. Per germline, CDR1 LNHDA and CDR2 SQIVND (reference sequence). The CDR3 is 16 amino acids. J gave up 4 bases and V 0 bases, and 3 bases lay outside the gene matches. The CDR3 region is CASSIEGGIGANVLTF. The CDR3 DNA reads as TGTGCCAGTAGTATAGAGGGGGGGATCGGGGCCAACGTCCTGACTTTC.

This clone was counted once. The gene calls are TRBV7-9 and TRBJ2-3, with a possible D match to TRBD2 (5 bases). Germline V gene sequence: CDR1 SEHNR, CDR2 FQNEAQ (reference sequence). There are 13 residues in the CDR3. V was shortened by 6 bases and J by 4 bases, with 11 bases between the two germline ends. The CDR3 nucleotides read TGTGCCAGCAGTGTAGTCGGGGCAGATACGCAGTATTTT. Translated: CASSVVGADTQYF.

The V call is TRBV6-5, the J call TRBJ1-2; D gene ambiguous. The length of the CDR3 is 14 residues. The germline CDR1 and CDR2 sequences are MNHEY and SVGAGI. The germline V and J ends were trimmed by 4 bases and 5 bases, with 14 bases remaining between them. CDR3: CASSFSVPLYGYTF. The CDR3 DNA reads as TGTGCCAGCAGTTTCAGCGTTCCACTTTATGGCTACACCTTC.

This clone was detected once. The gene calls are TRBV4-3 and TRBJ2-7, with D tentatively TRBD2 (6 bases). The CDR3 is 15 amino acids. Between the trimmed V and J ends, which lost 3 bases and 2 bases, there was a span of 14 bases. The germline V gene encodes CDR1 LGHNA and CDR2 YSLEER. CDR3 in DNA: TGCGCCAGCAGCCAGTCCCGGGACTGGCCCTACGAGCAGTACTTC. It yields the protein CASSQSRDWPYEQYF.

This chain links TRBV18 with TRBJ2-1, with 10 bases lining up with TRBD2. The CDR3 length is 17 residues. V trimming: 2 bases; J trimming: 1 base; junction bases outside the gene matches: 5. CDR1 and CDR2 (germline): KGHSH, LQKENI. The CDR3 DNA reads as TGTGCCAGCTCACCAACAGGACTAGCGGCTTCCTACAATGAGCAGTTCTTC. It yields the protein CASSPTGLAASYNEQFF. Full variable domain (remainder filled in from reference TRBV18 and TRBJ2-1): NAGVMQNPRHLVRRRGQEARLRCSPMKGHSHVYWYRQLPEEGLKFMVYLQKENIIDESGMPKERFSAEFPKEGPSILRIQQVVRGDSAAYFCASSPTGLAASYNEQFFGPGTRLTVL.

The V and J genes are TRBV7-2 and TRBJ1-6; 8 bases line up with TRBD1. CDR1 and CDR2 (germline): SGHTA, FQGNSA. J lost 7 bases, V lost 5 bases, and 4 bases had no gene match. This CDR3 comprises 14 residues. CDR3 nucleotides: TGTGCCAGCAGCCCCAGGGGGCTAAATTCACCCCTCCACTTT. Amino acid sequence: CASSPRGLNSPLHF.